These 16 T cell receptor beta chains were all obtained from the same sample, sequenced in a study of T-cell memory formation after mild COVID-19. TCRdb reprocessed the 5' RACE reads with MiXCR, giving one entry per CDR3 protein. The sample has 120,000 or so distinct CDR3 sequences; over 15% are singletons. Material: PBMCs or a T cell subset sorted from them (not recorded which). The receptors shown here come from a man in his late teens or twenties who had mild COVID-19 (a few samples of this study predate the infection). Cell type and time point are not known.

The genes are TRBV5-5 and TRBJ1-1; D perhaps matches TRBD1 (6 bases). CDR3 size: 14 residues. Germline V gene sequence: CDR1 SGHKS, CDR2 YYEKEE (reference sequence). Trimming removed 0 bases from V and 7 bases from J, with 13 bases in between. CDR3 coding DNA: TGTGCCAGCAGCTTGGTCCGGGGGCACGGTGAAGCTTTCTTT. It yields the protein CASSLVRGHGEAFF.

This clonotype turned up a few times. V is TRBV5-4 and J is TRBJ2-3, with D perhaps TRBD2 (6 bases). CDR3 length: 15 residues. The V gene lost 1 base and the J gene lost 4 bases, with 13 bases spanning the gap. Germline lookup yields CDR1 SGHNT and CDR2 YYREEE (reference sequence). CDR3 sequence: CASSLRRGEADTQYF. CDR3 in DNA: TGTGCCAGCAGCTTGAGGAGGGGAGAGGCAGATACGCAGTATTTT.

At least ten counts were recorded for this clonotype. V gene TRBV4-2 combines with J gene TRBJ2-2, with D possibly being TRBD1 (6 bases). This CDR3 has 15 residues. Trimming cost V 2 bases and J 7 bases, with 14 bases left between them. Germline V gene data show CDR1 as LGHNA and CDR2 as YNFKEQ. The CDR3 is CASSQTTGFSGELFF. CDR3 DNA: TGTGCCAGCAGCCAAACCACAGGGTTTAGCGGGGAGCTGTTTTTT.

This clonotype was seen a few times. J is TRBJ2-6 and V is TRBV19; no reliable D call. Germline V gene data show CDR1 as LNHDA and CDR2 as SQIVND (reference sequence). The CDR3 spans 15 residues. V was shortened by 1 base and J by 1 base, with 5 bases between the two germline ends. The CDR3 DNA is TGTGCCAGTAGTATAGGAGTGTCTGGGGCCAACGTCCTGACTTTC. Translated, it gives CASSIGVSGANVLTF.

This chain connects TRBV12-3 or TRBV12-4 to TRBJ2-5; TRBD2 matches 9 bases. The CDR3 contains 14 residues. The junction had 7 bases not matched to a gene; V was cut back by 7 bases and J by 4 bases. DNA for the CDR3: TGTGCCAGCATTCTAGCGGGAACGGCAGAGACCCAGTACTTC. Amino acid sequence: CASILAGTAETQYF.

The chain links TRBV6-5 to TRBJ2-3; 11 bases are a match to TRBD2. The germline CDR1 and CDR2 sequences are MNHEY and SVGAGI. Trimming at V came to 6 bases and at J to 4 bases, leaving 6 bases not matched to a gene. CDR3 length: 15 amino acids. In DNA, the CDR3 is TGTGCCAGCAGGCTTAGCGGGGGGGCATCAGATACGCAGTATTTT. It yields the protein CASRLSGGASDTQYF.

This clonotype was observed many times. In DNA, the CDR3 is TGTGCCAGCAGCCCCCACAGCACAGATACGCAGTATTTT. Residues: CASSPHSTDTQYF. The J gene is TRBJ2-3, the V gene TRBV7-9; D is uncertain. Germline-derived CDR1 and CDR2 are SEHNR and FQNEAQ (reference sequence). The CDR3 covers 13 residues. Between the trimmed V and J ends, which lost 5 bases and 0 bases, there was a span of 6 bases.

The rearrangement joins TRBV10-2 to TRBJ1-1; D uncertain. The CDR3 loop spans 12 amino acids. Between the trimmed V and J ends, which lost 5 bases and 3 bases, there was a span of 7 bases. The germline CDR1 and CDR2 sequences are WSHSY and SAAADI. The CDR3 is CASSSLDTEAFF. For the CDR3, the DNA is TGCGCCAGCAGTAGCCTGGACACTGAAGCTTTCTTT.

This clonotype has a handful of counts. The rearrangement links TRBV12-3 or TRBV12-4 to TRBJ2-2; D call uncertain. V shed 5 bases and J shed 9 bases, with 10 bases lying between them. This CDR3 region has 12 residues. In DNA form, the CDR3 reads TGTGCCAGCAGTCTGGGCCCTCGGGAGCTGTTTTTT. This sequence encodes CASSLGPRELFF.

This chain joins TRBV29-1 and TRBJ1-5; no reliable D call. Deletions cut 2 bases from V and 0 bases from J, with 5 bases between. Germline V gene sequence: CDR1 SQVTM, CDR2 ANQGSEA. The CDR3 spans 13 residues. As DNA, the CDR3 is TGCAGCGTTGAATGGAATAGCAATCAGCCCCAGCATTTT. Translating it yields CSVEWNSNQPQHF.

The gene calls are TRBV3-1 and TRBJ2-7; D may be TRBD1 (6 bases). Trimming removed 0 bases from V and 2 bases from J, with 14 bases in between. The CDR3 covers 16 residues. The V gene's germline CDR1 is LGHDT and CDR2 YNNKEL (reference sequence). The CDR3 DNA follows: TGTGCCAGCAGCCAAGACATGACAGGACAACCCTACGAGCAGTACGTC. Its translation: CASSQDMTGQPYEQYV.

This clonotype was counted a few times. This rearrangement joins TRBV29-1 to TRBJ1-1, with D hard to call. CDR1 and CDR2 from the germline V gene are SQVTM and ANQGSEA. Trimming removed 4 bases at V and 1 base at J, with 13 bases between. CDR3 length: 14 residues. The CDR3, as DNA: TGCAGCGTTGTCCCTGGACTCCAGAACACTGAAGCTTTCTTT. As protein: CSVVPGLQNTEAFF.

The J gene is TRBJ2-3, the V gene TRBV7-9; D remains unclear. The germline V gene encodes CDR1 SEHNR and CDR2 FQNEAQ (reference sequence). Trimming stripped 10 bases from V and 8 bases from J, with 22 bases between. The CDR3 covers 14 residues. CDR3 residues: CAIDAIFRTGTQYF. In nucleotides, the CDR3 is TGTGCCATCGACGCCATCTTCAGGACCGGTACGCAGTATTTT.

V usage is TRBV4-3 and J usage is TRBJ1-1; D might be TRBD1 (5 bases). V was clipped by 0 bases and J by 6 bases, with 26 bases between them. This CDR3 comprises 19 residues. Germline V lookup: CDR1 LGHNA, CDR2 YSLEER. The CDR3: CASSQEIGTGLSERAEAFF. The CDR3 DNA sequence: TGCGCCAGCAGCCAAGAAATAGGGACTGGGTTGAGTGAACGCGCTGAAGCTTTCTTT.

V is TRBV7-2 and J is TRBJ2-1; 7 bases align to TRBD1. Per the germline V gene, CDR1 is SGHTA and CDR2 is FQGNSA. The CDR3 has 13 residues. With V trimmed by 3 bases and J by 7 bases, 3 bases remained unmatched. Here the CDR3 reads CASSLTGMNEQFF. The CDR3 DNA follows: TGTGCCAGCAGCTTGACAGGGATGAATGAGCAGTTCTTC.

Only a few counts were recorded for this clonotype. This chain connects TRBV7-8 to TRBJ2-3; 8 nucleotides match TRBD2. This CDR3 has 16 residues. In germline, CDR1 is SGHVS, CDR2 FQNEAQ. With 5 bases clipped from V and 2 bases from J, the junction kept 9 bases outside the gene matches. This CDR3 reads CASSPQAGGTTDTQYF. The CDR3 DNA reads TGTGCCAGCAGCCCTCAGGCGGGGGGAACCACAGATACGCAGTATTTT.